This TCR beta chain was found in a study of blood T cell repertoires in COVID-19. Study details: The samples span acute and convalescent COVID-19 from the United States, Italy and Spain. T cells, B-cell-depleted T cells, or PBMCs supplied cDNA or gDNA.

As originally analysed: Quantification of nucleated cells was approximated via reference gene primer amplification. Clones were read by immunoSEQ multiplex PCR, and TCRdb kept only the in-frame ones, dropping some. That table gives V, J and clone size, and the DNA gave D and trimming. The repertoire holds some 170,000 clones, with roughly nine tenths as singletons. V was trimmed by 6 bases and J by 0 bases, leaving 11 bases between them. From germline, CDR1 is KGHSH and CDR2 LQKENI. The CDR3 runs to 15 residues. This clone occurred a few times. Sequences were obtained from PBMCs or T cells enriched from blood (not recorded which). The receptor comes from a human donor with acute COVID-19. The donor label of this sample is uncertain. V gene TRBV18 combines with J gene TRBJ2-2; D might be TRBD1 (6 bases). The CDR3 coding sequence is TGTGCCAGCTCCCCAGAGGGGGCGAACACCGGGGAGCTGTTTTTT. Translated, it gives CASSPEGANTGELFF.